These T cell receptor beta chains were read from a single sample in a study of shared clonotypes between healthy human individuals. The method was immunoSEQ multiplex PCR; TCRdb's version includes in-frame clones alone and lacks a portion of them. The sample lists around 1.9 million clones, more than 85% occurring once. Material: naive CD8+ T cells from PBMCs. These receptor sequences come from a young man in good health. Some clones in this sample may be carry-over from other donors' samples. Both conserved end residues are part of each CDR3. The D gene is left open where the match is weak. Some rows have no size entry. The others give once, few or many, or a class for an expanded clone.

clone_size | j_call | d_call | v_call | cdr3_nt | cdr3_aa
- | TRBJ2-5 | TRBD1 | TRBV28 | TGTGCCAGCAGCCCTCCCTACCGGGACAGACTTTACCAAGAGACCCAGTACTTC | CASSPPYRDRLYQETQYF
- | TRBJ2-3 | - | TRBV7-8 | TGTGCCAGCAGCTCGACACCCACAGATACGCAGTATTTT | CASSSTPTDTQYF
- | TRBJ1-1 | TRBD1 | TRBV12-5 | TGTGCTAGTGGGGCCCCGGGACAGGGGAACACTGAAGCTTTCTTT | CASGAPGQGNTEAFF
- | TRBJ1-1 | - | TRBV2 | TGTGCCAGCAGTGAAGCGGGGCAGGGAGCGACTAACGCTTTCTTT | CASSEAGQGATNAFF
- | TRBJ1-1 | - | TRBV28 | TGTGCCAGCAGTTTAACTGGGGGCCTGGGCACTGAAGCTTTCTTT | CASSLTGGLGTEAFF
- | TRBJ2-3 | TRBD2 | TRBV4-3 | TGCGCCAGCAGCCAGGACCAGCGGGAGCGTACAGATACGCAGTATTTT | CASSQDQRERTDTQYF
- | TRBJ2-1 | - | TRBV5-6 | TGTGCCAGCAGCTTGTCCGGGAATGAGCAGTTCTTC | CASSLSGNEQFF
- | TRBJ1-2 | TRBD1 | TRBV28 | TGTGCCAGCATCGGGACAGGGGGTAACTATGGCTACACCTTC | CASIGTGGNYGYTF
- | TRBJ2-5 | - | TRBV6-6 | TGTGCCAGCAGTTCGACATCTACCCAAGAGACCCAGTACTTC | CASSSTSTQETQYF
- | TRBJ2-7 | - | TRBV29-1 | TGCAGCGCCCAAAGGGACTACGAGCAGTACTTC | CSAQRDYEQYF
- | TRBJ2-7 | - | TRBV28 | TGTGCCAGCACCTTAAGGATGGGGGTGGGCCTCTACGAGCAGTACTTC | CASTLRMGVGLYEQYF
- | TRBJ2-7 | - | TRBV27 | TGTGCCAGCAGTGGGAGACAGGGAGGGGAGCAGTACTTC | CASSGRQGGEQYF
once | TRBJ1-1 | - | TRBV4-3 | TGCGCCAGCAGCAAACGAGGACAGCTGAACACTGAAGCTTTCTTT | CASSKRGQLNTEAFF
- | TRBJ2-7 | TRBD1 | TRBV19 | TGTGCCAGTAGGGGGGGGACAGGGACGCACTACGAGCAGTACTTC | CASRGGTGTHYEQYF
- | TRBJ2-7 | - | TRBV4-1 | TGCGCCAGCAGCAGGGTCGTTAACTCCTACGAGCAGTACTTC | CASSRVVNSYEQYF
- | TRBJ2-3 | TRBD2 | TRBV7-8 | TGTGCCAGCAGCTACCTACTAGCGGGAGTACAAGATACGCAGTATTTT | CASSYLLAGVQDTQYF
- | TRBJ1-2 | - | TRBV4-2 | TGTGCCAGCAGCCAAGAGCTGTTTAACTATGGCTACACCTTC | CASSQELFNYGYTF
once | TRBJ1-1 | - | TRBV28 | TGTGCCAGCAGTTTAGTGGCCTATGTAGGGAAATCTATTGAAGCTTTCTTT | CASSLVAYVGKSIEAFF
- | TRBJ1-1 | - | TRBV28 | TGTGCCAGCAGGCATTCGTACGGTGGTCGTGAAGCTTTCTTT | CASRHSYGGREAFF
once | TRBJ1-2 | - | TRBV9 | TGTGCCAGCAGCGCAGGGCTCCATGGCTACACCTTC | CASSAGLHGYTF
- | TRBJ2-7 | TRBD2 | TRBV7-9 | TGTGCCAGCAGCCCCCGTGGAGCGGGAGGCCCCTCCTACGAGCAGTACTTC | CASSPRGAGGPSYEQYF
- | TRBJ1-1 | TRBD1 | TRBV19 | TGTGCCAGTAGCCCCACAGGGGGCACTGAAGCTTTCTTT | CASSPTGGTEAFF
- | TRBJ1-3 | - | TRBV9 | TGTGCCAGCAGCCCCGGGACAAAGGTTGGAAACACCATATATTTT | CASSPGTKVGNTIYF